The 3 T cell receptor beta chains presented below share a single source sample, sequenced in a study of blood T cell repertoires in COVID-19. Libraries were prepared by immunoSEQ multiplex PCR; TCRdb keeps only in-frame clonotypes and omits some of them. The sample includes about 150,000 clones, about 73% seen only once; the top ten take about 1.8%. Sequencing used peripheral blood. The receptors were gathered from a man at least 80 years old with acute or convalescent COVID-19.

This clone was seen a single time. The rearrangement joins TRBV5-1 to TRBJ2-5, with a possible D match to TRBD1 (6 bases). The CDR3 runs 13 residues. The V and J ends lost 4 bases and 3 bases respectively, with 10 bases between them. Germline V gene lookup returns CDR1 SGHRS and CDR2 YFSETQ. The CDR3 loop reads CASSATGEETQYF. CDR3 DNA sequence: TGCGCCAGCAGCGCGACAGGAGAAGAGACCCAGTACTTC.

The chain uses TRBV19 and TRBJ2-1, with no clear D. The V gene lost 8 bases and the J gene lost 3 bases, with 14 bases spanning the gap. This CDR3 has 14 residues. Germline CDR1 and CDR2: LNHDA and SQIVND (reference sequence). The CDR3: CASYSNTGYNEQFF. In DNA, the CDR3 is TGTGCCAGTTATTCAAACACGGGCTACAATGAGCAGTTCTTC.

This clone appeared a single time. The CDR3 sequence: CASSFLLGYTF. The CDR3 DNA is TGTGCCAGCAGCTTTCTTCTTGGCTACACCTTC. The chain joins TRBV5-6 to TRBJ1-2; D is undetermined. Germline V gene lookup returns CDR1 SGHDT and CDR2 YYEEEE. Trimming cost V 2 bases and J 7 bases, with 6 bases left between them. CDR3 length: 11 amino acids.